This T cell receptor (beta chain) came from a study of cytomegalovirus exposure and HLA in healthy donors. PCR employed 60 Vbeta and 13 Jbeta primers. Clones were sequenced by immunoSEQ multiplex PCR, and TCRdb holds only the in-frame ones, with some missing. This sample has some 95,000 clones; roughly 74% occur once, and the top ten carry 16%. The germline V and J ends were trimmed by 1 base and 3 bases, with 9 bases remaining between them. Germline lookup yields CDR1 SGHTA and CDR2 FQGTGA. The CDR3 consists of 15 residues. The TCR was taken from a young woman in good health and CMV-seropositive. This chain connects TRBV7-3 to TRBJ2-2; D not certain. Sequencing input: PBMCs. Here the CDR3 reads CASSLMESYTGELFF. CDR3 DNA: TGTGCCAGCAGCTTAATGGAGTCCTACACCGGGGAGCTGTTTTTT.